This entry lists 13 T cell receptor beta chains sequenced from one sample in a study of blood T cell repertoires in COVID-19. Using immunoSEQ multiplex PCR, the repertoire was profiled, and TCRdb retains in-frame clones only, with some absent. The table includes tens of thousands of clones, 85% to 90% detected once. The specimen sequenced was peripheral blood. These TCRs come from a woman between 70 and 85 years old with acute or convalescent COVID-19.

The V call is TRBV20-1, the J call TRBJ2-5; possible D gene TRBD1, 6 bases. CDR1 and CDR2 from the germline V gene are DFQATT and SNEGSKA (reference sequence). V lost 7 bases and J lost 0, with 6 bases in between. The CDR3 has 11 amino acids. CDR3 protein: CSGQDQETQYF. The CDR3 nucleotides are TGCAGTGGACAGGACCAAGAGACCCAGTACTTC.

The V call is TRBV13, the J call TRBJ2-5; no clear D gene. Germline V CDR1 and CDR2: PRHDT, FYEKMQ (reference sequence). The CDR3 has 14 amino acids. V was cut by 0 bases and J by 5 bases, with 10 bases left in between. The CDR3 DNA follows: TGTGCCAGCAGCTTAGGGCAAACCAGGGAGACCCAGTACTTC. It translates to CASSLGQTRETQYF.

This rearrangement joins TRBV19 to TRBJ1-1; D unclear. The germline V gene has CDR1 LNHDA and CDR2 SQIVND (reference sequence). The CDR3 extends over 13 amino acids. Trimming took off 8 bases at V and 0 bases at J, with 10 bases between the two ends. The CDR3 DNA reads TGTGCCAGTTGGGCCAGATTGAACACTGAAGCTTTCTTT. Protein product: CASWARLNTEAFF.

This chain joins TRBV28 and TRBJ2-1; TRBD1 is a possible D gene (6 bases). V was pared by 6 bases and J by 7 bases, with 10 bases between. CDR3 length: 12 residues. The germline V gene encodes CDR1 MDHEN and CDR2 SYDVKM. CDR3 amino acids: CASSRDRNEQFF. DNA of the CDR3: TGTGCCAGCAGCCGTGACAGGAATGAGCAGTTCTTC. Full variable domain (remainder filled in from reference TRBV28 and TRBJ2-1): DVKVTQSSRYLVKRTGEKVFLECVQDMDHENMFWYRQDPGLGLRLIYFSYDVKMKEKGDIPEGYSVSREKKERFSLILESASTNQTSMYLCASSRDRNEQFFGPGTRLTVL.

V usage is TRBV7-2 and J usage is TRBJ2-7, with 8 bases lining up with TRBD2. V lost 2 bases, J lost 3 bases, and 6 bases stayed unmatched. The CDR3 has 15 residues. CDR1 and CDR2 (germline): SGHTA, FQGNSA. The CDR3 DNA sequence: TGTGCCAGCAGCTTATTAGCGGGAACCTACTACGAGCAGTACTTC. Protein sequence: CASSLLAGTYYEQYF.

This chain uses TRBV5-1 with TRBJ2-2; D might be TRBD1 (5 bases). Trimming stripped 3 bases from V and 0 bases from J, with 9 bases between. Germline CDR1 and CDR2: SGHRS and YFSETQ. The length of the CDR3 is 15 residues. CDR3: CASSSRGSNTGELFF. The CDR3 coding sequence is TGCGCCAGCAGCTCTAGGGGTTCGAACACCGGGGAGCTGTTTTTT.

V is TRBV10-3 and J is TRBJ1-2, with D maybe TRBD1 (6 bases). Deletions cut 4 bases from V and 2 bases from J, with 8 bases between. Germline V gene data show CDR1 as ENHRY and CDR2 as SYGVKD. CDR3 length: 13 residues. In nucleotides, the CDR3 is TGTGCCATCAGTGGTACAGGGAACTATGGCTACACCTTC. Residues: CAISGTGNYGYTF.

This clone was found once. The chain links TRBV29-1 to TRBJ1-1; TRBD1 agrees at 10 bases. The CDR3 extends over 15 amino acids. The junction had 9 bases not matched to a gene; V was cut back by 3 bases and J by 5 bases. Germline CDR1 reads SQVTM; CDR2 reads ANQGSEA. DNA for the CDR3: TGCAGCGTTGAGGGCCCGGGACAGGGGAAAACTGAAGCTTTCTTT. Encoded protein: CSVEGPGQGKTEAFF.

This sequence joins TRBV5-1 and TRBJ1-4; D unclear. Germline CDR1 is SGHRS and CDR2 is YFSETQ. The CDR3 totals 16 residues. Between the trimmed V and J ends, which lost 0 bases and 4 bases, there was a span of 13 bases. CDR3 DNA: TGCGCCAGCAGCTTGGAGGCAGGATACAGTAATGAAAAACTGTTTTTT. Translated: CASSLEAGYSNEKLFF.

This clone was seen a single time. V usage is TRBV28 and J usage is TRBJ1-5; 7 positions match TRBD1. The CDR3 sequence is 15 residues long. V lost 5 bases to trimming and J lost 10 bases; unmatched junction nucleotides: 14. In germline, CDR1 is MDHEN, CDR2 SYDVKM. CDR3 amino acids: CASSPGTVSGGPQHF. CDR3 nucleotides: TGTGCCAGCAGTCCTGGGACAGTCTCCGGTGGACCCCAGCATTTT. The full variable domain, in which reference TRBV28 and TRBJ1-5 provide the parts outside the CDR3, is DVKVTQSSRYLVKRTGEKVFLECVQDMDHENMFWYRQDPGLGLRLIYFSYDVKMKEKGDIPEGYSVSREKKERFSLILESASTNQTSMYLCASSPGTVSGGPQHFGDGTRLSIL.

The chain combines TRBV4-1 with TRBJ2-3; 15 bases line up with TRBD2. The CDR3 is 17 amino acids. Germline CDR1 and CDR2: MGHRA and YSYEKL. The J segment lost 6 bases and the V segment lost 5 bases, leaving 9 bases of the junction unmatched. This CDR3 is CASSSRTSGGDKDTQYF. The CDR3 nucleotides read TGCGCCAGCAGCTCCCGGACTAGCGGGGGGGATAAGGATACGCAGTATTTT.

This chain connects TRBV12-3 or TRBV12-4 to TRBJ2-7; TRBD1 matches 12 bases. Losses at the gene ends were 8 bases for V and 6 bases for J; bases not matched to a gene: 5. The CDR3 covers 13 residues. The CDR3 nucleotides are TGTGCCAGCGCACGGGACAGGGGGCGCGAGCAGTACTTC. Translated: CASARDRGREQYF.

The chain carries TRBV29-1 and TRBJ2-1; no clear D. Germline-derived CDR1 and CDR2 are SQVTM and ANQGSEA. V shed 4 bases and J shed 2 bases, with 9 bases lying between them. The CDR3 consists of 13 residues. The CDR3 DNA is TGCAGCGTTGTCAGTTTCCCCTACAATGAGCAGTTCTTC. Protein product: CSVVSFPYNEQFF.